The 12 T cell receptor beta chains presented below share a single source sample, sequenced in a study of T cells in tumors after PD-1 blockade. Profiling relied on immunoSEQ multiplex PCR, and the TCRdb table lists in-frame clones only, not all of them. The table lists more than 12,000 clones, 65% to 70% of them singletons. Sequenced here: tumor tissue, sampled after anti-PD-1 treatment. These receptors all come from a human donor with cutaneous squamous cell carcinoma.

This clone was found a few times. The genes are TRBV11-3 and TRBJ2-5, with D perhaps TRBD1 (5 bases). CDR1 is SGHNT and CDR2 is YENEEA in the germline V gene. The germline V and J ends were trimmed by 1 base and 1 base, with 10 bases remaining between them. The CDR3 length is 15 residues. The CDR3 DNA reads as TGTGCCAGCAGCTTAGCGGGCAGGGTCCAAGAGACCCAGTACTTC. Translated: CASSLAGRVQETQYF. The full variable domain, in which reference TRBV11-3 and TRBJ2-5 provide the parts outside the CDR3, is EAGVVQSPRYKIIEKKQPVAFWCNPISGHNTLYWYLQNLGQGPELLIRYENEEAVDDSQLPKDRFSAERLKGVDSTLKIQPAELGDSAVYLCASSLAGRVQETQYFGPGTRLLVL.

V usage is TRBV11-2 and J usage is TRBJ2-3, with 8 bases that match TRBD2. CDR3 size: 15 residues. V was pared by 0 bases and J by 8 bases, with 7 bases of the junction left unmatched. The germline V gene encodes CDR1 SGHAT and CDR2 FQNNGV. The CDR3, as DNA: TGTGCCAGCAGCTTAGAACGGGGGGGCTATGTTACGCAGTATTTT. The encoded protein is CASSLERGGYVTQYF.

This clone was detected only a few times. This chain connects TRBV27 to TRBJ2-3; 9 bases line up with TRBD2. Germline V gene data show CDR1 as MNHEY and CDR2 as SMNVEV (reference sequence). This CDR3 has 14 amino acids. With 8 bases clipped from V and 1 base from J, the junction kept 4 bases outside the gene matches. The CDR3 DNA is TGTGCCAGCCGTCGGACTAGCGGCACAGATACGCAGTATTTT. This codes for CASRRTSGTDTQYF.

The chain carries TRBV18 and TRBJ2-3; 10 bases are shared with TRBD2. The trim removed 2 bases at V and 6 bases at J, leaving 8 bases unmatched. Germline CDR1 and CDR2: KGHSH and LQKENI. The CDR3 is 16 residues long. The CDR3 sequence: CASSPGTSGGADTQYF. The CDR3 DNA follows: TGTGCCAGCTCACCAGGAACCAGCGGGGGGGCGGATACGCAGTATTTT.

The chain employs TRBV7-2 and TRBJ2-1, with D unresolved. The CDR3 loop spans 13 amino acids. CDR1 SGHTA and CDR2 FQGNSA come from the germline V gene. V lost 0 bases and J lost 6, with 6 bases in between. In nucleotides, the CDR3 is TGTGCCAGCAGCTTAGCGCTACTCAATGAGCAGTTCTTC. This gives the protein CASSLALLNEQFF. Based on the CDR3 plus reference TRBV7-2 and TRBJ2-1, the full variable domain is GAGVSQSPSNKVTEKGKDVELRCDPISGHTALYWYRQSLGQGLEFLIYFQGNSAPDKSGLPSDRFSAERTGGSVSTLTIQRTQQEDSAVYLCASSLALLNEQFFGPGTRLTVL.

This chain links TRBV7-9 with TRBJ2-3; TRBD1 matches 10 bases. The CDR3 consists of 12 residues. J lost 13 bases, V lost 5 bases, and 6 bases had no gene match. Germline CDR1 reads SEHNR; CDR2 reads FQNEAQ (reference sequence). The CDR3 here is CASSQGTGVEYF. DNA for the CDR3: TGTGCCAGCAGCCAAGGGACAGGGGTTGAGTATTTT.

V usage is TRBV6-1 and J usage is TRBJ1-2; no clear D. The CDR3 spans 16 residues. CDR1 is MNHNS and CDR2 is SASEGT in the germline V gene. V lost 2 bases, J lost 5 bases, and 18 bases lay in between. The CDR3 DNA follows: TGTGCCAGCAGTGAATCCACTATCATCCTCCAGTATGGCTACACCTTC. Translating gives CASSESTIILQYGYTF.

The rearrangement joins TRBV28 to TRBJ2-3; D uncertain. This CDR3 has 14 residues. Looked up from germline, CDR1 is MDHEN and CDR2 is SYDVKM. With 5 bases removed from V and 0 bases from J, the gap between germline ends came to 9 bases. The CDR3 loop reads CASSAHSSTDTQYF. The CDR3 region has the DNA TGTGCCAGCAGTGCCCATAGTAGCACAGATACGCAGTATTTT.

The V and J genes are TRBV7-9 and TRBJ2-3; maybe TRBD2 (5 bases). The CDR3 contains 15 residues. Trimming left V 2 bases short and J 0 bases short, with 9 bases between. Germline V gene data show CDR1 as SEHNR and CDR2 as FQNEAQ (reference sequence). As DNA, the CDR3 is TGTGCCAGCAGCTTACTAGCCTTAAGCACAGATACGCAGTATTTT. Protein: CASSLLALSTDTQYF.

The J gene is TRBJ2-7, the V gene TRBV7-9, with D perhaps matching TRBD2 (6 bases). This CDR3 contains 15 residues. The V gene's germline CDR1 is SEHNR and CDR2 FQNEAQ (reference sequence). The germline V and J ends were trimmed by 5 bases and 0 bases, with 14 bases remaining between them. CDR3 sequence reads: CASSPGARGSYEQYF. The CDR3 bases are TGTGCCAGCAGCCCAGGCGCGCGGGGCTCCTACGAGCAGTACTTC.

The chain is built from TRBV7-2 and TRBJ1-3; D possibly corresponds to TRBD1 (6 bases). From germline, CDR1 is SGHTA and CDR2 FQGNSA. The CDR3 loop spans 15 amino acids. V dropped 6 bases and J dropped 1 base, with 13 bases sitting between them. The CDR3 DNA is TGTGCCAGCAGACCTACAGGGTCTTCTGGAAACACCATATATTTT. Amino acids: CASRPTGSSGNTIYF.

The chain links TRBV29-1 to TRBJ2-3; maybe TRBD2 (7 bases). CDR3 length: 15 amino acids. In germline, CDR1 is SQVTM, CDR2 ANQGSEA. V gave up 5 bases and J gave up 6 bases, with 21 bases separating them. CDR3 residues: CSVLAPGGGADTQYF. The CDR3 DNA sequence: TGCAGCGTTCTCGCCCCGGGGGGCGGGGCGGATACGCAGTATTTT.